This TCR beta chain came from a study of blood T cell repertoires in COVID-19 (dated by TCRdb to about 2020). Background for the entire study: The collaborator samples originated in the United States, Italy and Spain and spanned the acute and convalescent phases of COVID-19. The samples were drawn from the first 160 participants of the ongoing ImmuneRACE study and from more than 1,000 subjects provided by 6 global collaborators. Where available, HLA class I and class II types were taken from metadata supplied by the sample provider and were not determined by assay-based typing. The prospective study material was composed of cDNA or gDNA derived from T cells, B-cell-depleted T cells, or PBMCs. A freely available public database, intended as a resource for researchers studying the immune response to SARS-CoV-2, is where the repertoires were released. Sample metadata almost always included a de-identified subject ID, COVID-19 status, age in years and sex. Deeply sampled blood TCRbeta repertoires from subjects exposed to, actively infected with, or recovered from COVID-19 were included in the dataset. Beyond this particular receptor, the publication reports: Clinical and demographic metadata were provided uncurated, with the amount varying by source and participant.

The immunoSEQ Assay, a bias-controlled multiplex PCR, was used to amplify TCRbeta CDR3 regions from genomic DNA. From the authors' description of their analysis: The number of nucleated cells in each sample was estimated by amplification of reference gene primers within the assay. Sequence reads were collapsed and filtered to measure the absolute abundance of every unique TCRbeta CDR3 rearrangement. For each sample, productive Simpson clonality was calculated as the square root of Simpson's diversity index across productive rearrangements. TCRdb obtained this table from immuneACCESS and retained in-frame rearrangements with V and J assigned. These tables miss some clones; where compared with another copy, unresolved V genes account for less than half of the shortfall, and the remainder is unexplained. D and trimming were read from the DNA, whereas the V and J calls and clone size are those reported in that table. The sample table records approximately 28,000 clones; 81% of these occur just once. The ten most abundant clones make up more than 15% of the sample.

With regard to this clone: Its antigen has not been determined. Per-base quality was not reported, and no clone a single base away is much larger than it.

Each collaborating institution followed its own protocols to collect whole blood in K2EDTA tubes. For TCRbeta analysis, collaborators shipped samples as frozen whole blood, isolated PBMCs, or DNA extracted from either of those sample types. The CDR1 and CDR2 encoded by the germline V gene (reference sequence) are LNHDA and SQIVND. The CDR3 has 14 amino acids, counting the end cysteine and phenylalanine. Only the CDR3 part of the read is kept: 42 bases, read in frame from the first base. The germline V end is reduced by 3 bases and the J end by 4 bases; junction bases left unmatched: 5. The sequence derives from a woman aged 60 to 75 with acute or convalescent COVID-19. The receptor chain draws on TRBV19 and TRBJ1-2, and TRBD1 aligns with 7 junction nucleotides. Sequencing used peripheral blood. The nucleotide sequence is TGTGCCAGTAGTATCCCCAGGGGGAGCTATGGCTACACCTTC. Its protein reads: CASSIPRGSYGYTF.